One sample yielded the 17 T cell receptor beta chains listed below, sequenced in a study of neoadjuvant anti-PD-1 for oral cavity cancer. TCRdb's table, derived via immunoSEQ multiplex PCR, lists solely in-frame clones and lacks some. The sample lists some 15,000 clones, 71% occurring once. The sequences come from PBMCs, collected before nivolumab (anti-PD-1) treatment. These receptors were taken from a person aged 40 to 85 with oral cavity squamous cell carcinoma.

The chain employs TRBV5-1 and TRBJ2-5; D might be TRBD1 (6 bases). V was pared by 4 bases and J by 5 bases, with 12 bases between. CDR1 is SGHRS, CDR2 YFSETQ, per germline. CDR3 length equals 13 residues. The CDR3 DNA reads TGCGCCAGCAGCGCAGGGGTTAGGGAGACCCAGTACTTC. Protein: CASSAGVRETQYF.

This clone was picked up one time. The J gene is TRBJ1-5, the V gene TRBV10-1; TRBD1 might be the D (6 bases). This CDR3 is 14 amino acids long. Germline lookup yields CDR1 WNHNN and CDR2 SYGVQD (reference sequence). With 2 bases removed from V and 5 bases from J, the gap between germline ends came to 10 bases. The CDR3 nucleotides read TGCGCCAGCAGTGAGCACAGGGATTATCAGCCCCAGCATTTT. Its protein product is CASSEHRDYQPQHF.

There are a few counts of this clone. This chain uses TRBV4-1 with TRBJ1-3, with a possible D match to TRBD1 (5 bases). CDR3 length equals 15 residues. Trimming removed 2 bases from V and 7 bases from J, with 15 bases in between. From germline, CDR1 is MGHRA and CDR2 YSYEKL. CDR3 nucleotides: TGCGCCAGCAGCCAAATGGACATAACTATCAACACCATATATTTT. Protein sequence: CASSQMDITINTIYF.

This sequence joins TRBV27 and TRBJ1-2; 7 nucleotides agree with TRBD1. Germline CDR1 MNHEY, CDR2 SMNVEV (reference sequence). V gave up 6 bases and J gave up 5 bases; unmatched junction bases: 3. This CDR3 has 12 amino acids. Here the CDR3 reads CASRQGSYGYTF. Written as DNA, the CDR3 is TGTGCCAGCAGACAGGGGTCGTATGGCTACACCTTC.

This rearrangement joins TRBV5-4 to TRBJ2-5, with D maybe TRBD2 (6 bases). Germline assignment: CDR1 SGHNT and CDR2 YYREEE (reference sequence). V dropped 5 bases and J dropped 5 bases, with 16 bases sitting between them. CDR3 length: 14 amino acids. The CDR3 nucleotides are TGTGCCAGCAGGCAGGAGGAGGGCCGGGAGACCCAGTACTTC. It translates to CASRQEEGRETQYF.

The V call is TRBV4-1, the J call TRBJ2-7; D may be TRBD2 (5 bases). The CDR3 is 16 residues long. Trimming left V 1 base short and J 0 bases short, with 13 bases between. From germline, CDR1 is MGHRA and CDR2 YSYEKL. CDR3 residues: CASSQVEDSSSYEQYF. In nucleotides, the CDR3 is TGCGCCAGCAGCCAAGTTGAGGACTCGAGCTCCTACGAGCAGTACTTC.

The genes are TRBV7-9 and TRBJ1-2; D gene ambiguous. Germline CDR1 and CDR2: SEHNR and FQNEAQ (reference sequence). The CDR3 totals 18 residues. Trimming shortened V by 7 bases and J by 0 bases, and 24 bases separated the two germline ends. CDR3 nucleotides: TGTGCCAGCACCCAAGAGATCCACGGTCCACGGCCTAACTATGGCTACACCTTC. This sequence encodes CASTQEIHGPRPNYGYTF.

This clone occurred a few times. The chain combines TRBV15 with TRBJ1-4, with D possibly matching TRBD1 (5 bases). The CDR3 contains 15 residues. The germline gives CDR1 LNHNV, CDR2 YYDKDF (reference sequence). V was trimmed by 3 bases and J by 5 bases, leaving 13 bases between them. This chain's CDR3 is CATSRTWGENEKLFF. The DNA of the CDR3 is TGTGCCACCAGCAGGACGTGGGGGGAAAATGAAAAACTGTTTTTT. Full variable domain (rest looked up from reference TRBV15 and TRBJ1-4): DAMVIQNPRYQVTQFGKPVTLSCSQTLNHNVMYWYQQKSSQAPKLLFHYYDKDFNNEADTPDNFQSRRPNTSFCFLDIRSPGLGDTAMYLCATSRTWGENEKLFFGSGTQLSVL.

This clone was seen only once. The chain recombines TRBV5-6 with TRBJ2-3; no definite D call. V was clipped by 3 bases and J by 2 bases, with 16 bases between them. CDR3 length: 16 residues. Germline V CDR1 and CDR2: SGHDT, YYEEEE. The CDR3 sequence: CASSYPARILTDTQYF. The CDR3 coding sequence is TGTGCCAGCAGCTATCCCGCGAGGATTCTCACAGATACGCAGTATTTT.

This sequence joins TRBV27 and TRBJ1-1; D is uncertain. The V and J ends lost 3 bases and 7 bases respectively, with 18 bases between them. Germline CDR1 and CDR2: MNHEY and SMNVEV (reference sequence). This CDR3 contains 15 residues. CDR3 sequence: CASSFNSGIPVEAFF. The CDR3 DNA follows: TGTGCCAGCAGTTTCAATTCCGGGATCCCGGTTGAAGCTTTCTTT.

The CDR3 loop is CATGQGLTEAFF. CDR3 DNA sequence: TGTGCCACCGGACAGGGATTGACTGAAGCTTTCTTT. The chain employs TRBV10-3 and TRBJ1-1, with 8 positions matching TRBD1. V was clipped by 10 bases and J by 5 bases; unmatched bases: 6. CDR3 length: 12 residues. Germline V gene data show CDR1 as ENHRY and CDR2 as SYGVKD.

The chain recombines TRBV28 with TRBJ1-2; D is possibly TRBD1 (6 bases). The CDR3 spans 16 residues. Trimming cost V 3 bases and J 0 bases, with 14 bases left between them. Germline assignment: CDR1 MDHEN and CDR2 SYDVKM. CDR3 sequence: CASSFWSRGSNYGYTF. The CDR3 DNA sequence: TGTGCCAGCAGTTTCTGGAGTAGGGGGTCTAACTATGGCTACACCTTC.

The rearrangement links TRBV10-3 to TRBJ2-7; D is perhaps TRBD2 (5 bases). The CDR3 has 12 amino acids. Germline CDR1 and CDR2: ENHRY and SYGVKD. V was trimmed by 4 bases and J by 3 bases, leaving 7 bases between them. The CDR3 nucleotides read TGTGCCATCAGTGGGGAGAGCTACGAGCAGTACTTC. Residues: CAISGESYEQYF.

V gene TRBV10-1 combines with J gene TRBJ1-1; TRBD1 is a possible D gene (6 bases). CDR3 length: 13 residues. Germline-derived CDR1 and CDR2 are WNHNN and SYGVQD (reference sequence). The V end lost 8 bases, the J end lost 0 bases, and 10 bases lay between the germline ends. The CDR3 DNA reads TGCGCCAGCCGAGGACAGTTGAACACTGAAGCTTTCTTT. It yields the protein CASRGQLNTEAFF.

The genes are TRBV21-1 and TRBJ2-1; the D segment call TRBD2 is taken from the table without a DNA check. TRBV21-1 is a known pseudogene. The CDR3 spans 13 residues. CDR3 in DNA: TGTGCCAGCAGCACTCCTCAACTAGATGAGCAGTTCTTC. This encodes CASSTPQLDEQFF.

This clone was seen only once. This sequence joins TRBV6-1 and TRBJ2-7; D may match TRBD1 or TRBD2 (6 bases each). The CDR3 loop spans 14 amino acids. V was shortened by 7 bases and J by 0 bases, with 13 bases between the two germline ends. Germline CDR1 and CDR2: MNHNS and SASEGT. The CDR3 here is CASTGGTYSYEQYF. The CDR3 DNA follows: TGTGCCAGCACTGGCGGGACATACTCCTACGAGCAGTACTTC.

The chain employs TRBV5-4 and TRBJ2-3; D is ambiguous. Trimming stripped 0 bases from V and 1 base from J, with 9 bases between. Germline V gene sequence: CDR1 SGHNT, CDR2 YYREEE (reference sequence). The CDR3 is made up of 15 amino acids. CDR3 bases: TGTGCCAGCAGCTTGGATGGCGGCCGCACAGATACGCAGTATTTT. It translates to CASSLDGGRTDTQYF.